The T cell receptor (beta chain) under discussion was sequenced for a study of Tregs in tolerant kidney transplant recipients. CDR3 length equals 14 residues. Trimming cost V 4 bases and J 0 bases, with 7 bases left between them. Germline assignment: CDR1 SGHRS and CDR2 YFSETQ. Worth noting for this clone: The read halts 3 residues ahead of the CDR3 end, with the missing end drawn from the germline J gene.

Sequencing used immunoSEQ multiplex PCR; TCRdb keeps in-frame clones, though not all of them. This sample's table has 50,000 or so clones. The sequence was obtained from a human donor who received a combined kidney and bone marrow transplant. V and J are TRBV5-1 and TRBJ1-4; D is possibly TRBD1 (5 bases). The sequenced sample was CD4+ T cells from blood, obtained before the transplant. CDR3 loop: CASSTTATNEKLFF. Partial CDR3 DNA: TGCGCCAGCAGCACGACAGCAACTAATGAAAAA.